The rows below give T cell receptor beta chains drawn from one sample of a study of regulatory T cells in long-lasting Graves disease. MiXCR, run by TCRdb on the multiplex PCR reads, gives a single entry per CDR3 protein. The table includes more than 650,000 distinct CDR3 sequences, around 32% detected once. The sequencing used peripheral blood mononuclear cells (PBMCs), collected when the disease was refractory, from a patient treated with antithyroid drugs. Receptors were obtained from a female donor with Graves disease. CDR3s include the opening cysteine and the closing phenylalanine or tryptophan. The D gene is left open where the match is weak. Some rows have no size entry. The others give once, few or many, or a class for an expanded clone.

j_gene: TRBJ2-4; d_gene: NA; v_gene: TRBV29-1; abundance: few; CDR3nt: TGCAGCGTTGTAGGGGTGGGAGCCAAAAACATTCAGTACTTC; CDR3aa: CSVVGVGAKNIQYF
j_gene: TRBJ1-6; d_gene: NA; v_gene: TRBV3-1; abundance: few; CDR3nt: TGTGCCAGCAGCCAACAAACAACTTCACCCCTCCACTTT; CDR3aa: CASSQQTTSPLHF
j_gene: TRBJ2-2; d_gene: NA; v_gene: TRBV5-1; abundance: few; CDR3nt: TGCGCCAGCATCCAGGGCGGCCGCAACACCGGGGAGCTGTTTTTT; CDR3aa: CASIQGGRNTGELFF
j_gene: TRBJ2-1; d_gene: NA; v_gene: TRBV20-1; abundance: NA; CDR3nt: TGCAGTGCTAGAGGGGGACGGACGAAGTTCTTC; CDR3aa: CSARGGRTKFF
j_gene: TRBJ2-2; d_gene: NA; v_gene: TRBV7-2; abundance: NA; CDR3nt: TGTGCCAGCAGCTCTGGGGACTTTAACACCGGGGAGCTGTTTTTT; CDR3aa: CASSSGDFNTGELFF
j_gene: TRBJ2-7; d_gene: TRBD1; v_gene: TRBV12-3/TRBV12-4; abundance: NA; CDR3nt: TGTGCCAGCAGTTTAGTGGACAGGGATCACGAGCAGTACTTC; CDR3aa: CASSLVDRDHEQYF
j_gene: TRBJ1-5; d_gene: NA; v_gene: TRBV11-2; abundance: NA; CDR3nt: TGTGCCAGCAGCTCCTTCGCCAGCAATCAGCCCCAGCATTTT; CDR3aa: CASSSFASNQPQHF
j_gene: TRBJ2-7; d_gene: NA; v_gene: TRBV6-1; abundance: few; CDR3nt: TGTGCCAGCAGCGACGCCGGGACCATCTACGAGCAGTACTTC; CDR3aa: CASSDAGTIYEQYF
j_gene: TRBJ2-4; d_gene: TRBD2; v_gene: TRBV29-1; abundance: NA; CDR3nt: TGCAGCGTTGAGGGGGATCTAGCGGGGTCTTCGGCCAAAAACATTCAGTACTTC; CDR3aa: CSVEGDLAGSSAKNIQYF
j_gene: TRBJ2-7; d_gene: NA; v_gene: TRBV29-1; abundance: few; CDR3nt: TGCAGCGTTTTGGACTTCCCCAACTCCTACGAGCAGTACTTC; CDR3aa: CSVLDFPNSYEQYF
j_gene: TRBJ1-4; d_gene: NA; v_gene: TRBV5-1; abundance: NA; CDR3nt: TGCGCCAGCAGCTCCTCCGGGCAGGGGATGGTTGGGAAACTGTTTTTT; CDR3aa: CASSSSGQGMVGKLFF
j_gene: TRBJ2-7; d_gene: NA; v_gene: TRBV12-3/TRBV12-4; abundance: NA; CDR3nt: TGTGCCAGCAGCCAAGATTCTCAGGGGGGGTCCTACGAGCAGTACTTC; CDR3aa: CASSQDSQGGSYEQYF
j_gene: TRBJ1-4; d_gene: NA; v_gene: TRBV7-2; abundance: many; CDR3nt: TGTGCCAGCAGCCTGTCGGGGTCTAATGAAAAACTGTTTTTT; CDR3aa: CASSLSGSNEKLFF
j_gene: TRBJ2-3; d_gene: TRBD2; v_gene: TRBV11-2; abundance: once; CDR3nt: TGTGCCAGCAGCTTAGGCTCTAGCGGTACTAGCACAGATACGCAGTATTTT; CDR3aa: CASSLGSSGTSTDTQYF
j_gene: TRBJ1-1; d_gene: NA; v_gene: TRBV9; abundance: NA; CDR3nt: TGTGCCAGCAGCGTAGAGCTCAGTCAGAACACTGAAGCTTTCTTT; CDR3aa: CASSVELSQNTEAFF
j_gene: TRBJ2-2; d_gene: NA; v_gene: TRBV10-3; abundance: NA; CDR3nt: TGTGCCATCAGTGAGGAGACAGGTTACACCGGGGAGCTGTTTTTT; CDR3aa: CAISEETGYTGELFF
j_gene: TRBJ2-7; d_gene: TRBD1; v_gene: TRBV20-1; abundance: NA; CDR3nt: TGCAGTGCTCGTGGACAGGGGAAGCCCTACGAGCAGTACTTC; CDR3aa: CSARGQGKPYEQYF
j_gene: TRBJ2-7; d_gene: TRBD1; v_gene: TRBV20-1; abundance: NA; CDR3nt: TGCAGTGCTACAATCCAGGGACAGGGGACCTACGAGCAGTACTTC; CDR3aa: CSATIQGQGTYEQYF
j_gene: TRBJ1-5; d_gene: NA; v_gene: TRBV12-3/TRBV12-4; abundance: many; CDR3nt: TGTGCCAGCCCTCGGCGTAAGCATAGCAATCAGCCCCAGCATTTT; CDR3aa: CASPRRKHSNQPQHF
j_gene: TRBJ1-1; d_gene: NA; v_gene: TRBV28; abundance: few; CDR3nt: TGTGCCAGCAGTAATTTACAGGGAGTGAACACTGAAGCTTTCTTT; CDR3aa: CASSNLQGVNTEAFF
j_gene: TRBJ1-1; d_gene: NA; v_gene: TRBV3-1; abundance: NA; CDR3nt: TGTGCCAGCAGCCAAGCTAAGGGGTGGGGTACTGAAGCTTTCTTT; CDR3aa: CASSQAKGWGTEAFF
j_gene: TRBJ2-5; d_gene: NA; v_gene: TRBV11-2; abundance: many; CDR3nt: TGTGCCAGCAGCCAGCTCGGCCATGGAGAGACCCAGTACTTC; CDR3aa: CASSQLGHGETQYF
j_gene: TRBJ2-2; d_gene: NA; v_gene: TRBV2; abundance: NA; CDR3nt: TGTGCCAGCAGCGACTATACTAGTAACGGGGAGCTGTTTTTT; CDR3aa: CASSDYTSNGELFF
j_gene: TRBJ1-1; d_gene: NA; v_gene: TRBV6-9; abundance: few; CDR3nt: TGTGCCAGCAGTTATAACGGAGGCACTGAAGCTTTCTTT; CDR3aa: CASSYNGGTEAFF
j_gene: TRBJ2-7; d_gene: TRBD2; v_gene: TRBV20-1; abundance: few; CDR3nt: TGCAGTGCTAGAGGAAGTAGCGGGAGTTCTAGTCGCGAGCAGTACTTC; CDR3aa: CSARGSSGSSSREQYF
j_gene: TRBJ1-6; d_gene: NA; v_gene: TRBV12-3/TRBV12-4; abundance: NA; CDR3nt: TGTGCCAGCAGTCCTTCGGTTAGCTCCTATAATTCACCCCTCCACTTT; CDR3aa: CASSPSVSSYNSPLHF
j_gene: TRBJ2-7; d_gene: NA; v_gene: TRBV28; abundance: NA; CDR3nt: TGTGCCAGCAGCTGGCCTGCACAGGGACTTTTTTACTTC; CDR3aa: CASSWPAQGLFYF
j_gene: TRBJ2-3; d_gene: NA; v_gene: TRBV12-3/TRBV12-4; abundance: NA; CDR3nt: TGTGCCAGCAGTCACAATCTGGACTGGTCGCGGTTT; CDR3aa: CASSHNLDWSRF
j_gene: TRBJ1-3; d_gene: NA; v_gene: TRBV30; abundance: few; CDR3nt: TGTGCTCTAAGTGGTGGAAACACCATATATTTT; CDR3aa: CALSGGNTIYF
j_gene: TRBJ2-5; d_gene: TRBD2; v_gene: TRBV3-1; abundance: few; CDR3nt: TGTGCCAGCAGCCACGGGCTAGCGGGAGGGCCGTCAGAGACCCAGTACTTC; CDR3aa: CASSHGLAGGPSETQYF
j_gene: TRBJ1-2; d_gene: TRBD1; v_gene: TRBV2; abundance: NA; CDR3nt: TGTGCCAGCAGTGACAGGGGGACCCTCGTAGGCTACACCTTC; CDR3aa: CASSDRGTLVGYTF
j_gene: TRBJ2-7; d_gene: NA; v_gene: TRBV29-1; abundance: NA; CDR3nt: TGCAGCGTTAGCCGACGGCTCTCCTACGAGCAGTACTTC; CDR3aa: CSVSRRLSYEQYF
j_gene: TRBJ1-3; d_gene: NA; v_gene: TRBV29-1; abundance: NA; CDR3nt: TGCAGCGCCGTGGGGAACTGGGACACCATATATTTT; CDR3aa: CSAVGNWDTIYF
j_gene: TRBJ1-1; d_gene: TRBD1; v_gene: TRBV20-1; abundance: NA; CDR3nt: TGCAGTGCTAGAGATCCGGACAGGACCTCTATGAACACTGAAGCTTTCTTT; CDR3aa: CSARDPDRTSMNTEAFF
j_gene: TRBJ1-2; d_gene: TRBD1; v_gene: TRBV28; abundance: NA; CDR3nt: TGTGCCAGCAGTTCCGGGACAGTCCATGGCTACACCTTC; CDR3aa: CASSSGTVHGYTF
j_gene: TRBJ2-1; d_gene: TRBD2; v_gene: TRBV20-1; abundance: once; CDR3nt: TGCAGTGCAATAGGGAGGACTAGCCGCGATATTGAGCAGTTCTTC; CDR3aa: CSAIGRTSRDIEQFF
j_gene: TRBJ2-6; d_gene: NA; v_gene: TRBV6-5; abundance: NA; CDR3nt: TGTGCCAGCAGTTACTCGAGTAAGGGCGGGGCCAACGTCCTGACTTTC; CDR3aa: CASSYSSKGGANVLTF
j_gene: TRBJ2-5; d_gene: NA; v_gene: TRBV25-1; abundance: few; CDR3nt: TGTGCCAGCGGCATGACAGGAGGCCGGAAGACCCAGTACTTC; CDR3aa: CASGMTGGRKTQYF
j_gene: TRBJ1-2; d_gene: NA; v_gene: TRBV6-4; abundance: once; CDR3nt: TGTGCCAGCAGTTACTCGGGGGGCTCCGACTTATATGGCTACACCTTC; CDR3aa: CASSYSGGSDLYGYTF
j_gene: TRBJ1-2; d_gene: NA; v_gene: TRBV5-4; abundance: few; CDR3nt: TGTGCCAGCAGCGGCCGAAGACGGCCCCCTAACTATGGCTACACCTTC; CDR3aa: CASSGRRRPPNYGYTF
j_gene: TRBJ2-7; d_gene: NA; v_gene: TRBV20-1; abundance: once; CDR3nt: NA; CDR3aa: CRGARTLRAVLRAGHQGPYEQYF
j_gene: TRBJ1-5; d_gene: NA; v_gene: TRBV18; abundance: NA; CDR3nt: TGTGCCAGCTCACCTTCTAGAGCAGGGAACAATCAGCCCCAGCATTTT; CDR3aa: CASSPSRAGNNQPQHF
j_gene: TRBJ2-7; d_gene: NA; v_gene: TRBV27; abundance: NA; CDR3nt: TGTGCCAGCAGTACGATAGCGGAGACCTACGAGCAGTACTTC; CDR3aa: CASSTIAETYEQYF
j_gene: TRBJ1-5; d_gene: NA; v_gene: TRBV29-1; abundance: many; CDR3nt: TGCAGCGTTGAAGATCCCCTTAGCAATCAGCCCCAGCATTTT; CDR3aa: CSVEDPLSNQPQHF
j_gene: TRBJ2-2; d_gene: TRBD2; v_gene: TRBV11-2; abundance: NA; CDR3nt: TGTGCCAGCAGCTCTCTGTGGGGGAGGGAGAACACCGGGGAGCTGTTTTTT; CDR3aa: CASSSLWGRENTGELFF